This T cell receptor beta chain stems from a study of molecular identifiers for immune sequencing clone quantification. There are 14 residues in the CDR3. V gave up 6 bases and J gave up 7 bases; unmatched junction bases: 9. From germline, CDR1 is MNHEY and CDR2 SMNVEV (reference sequence). MiXCR was run by TCRdb on the PCR reads, yielding one entry per CDR3 protein. Among more than 450,000 distinct CDR3 sequences listed, around 21% were seen once. The specimen was naive CD8+ T cells from blood, with Jurkat cell RNA spiked in. Subset specified: FACS-sorted CD8+CD4-CCR7+CD45RA+ naive T cells. The chain couples TRBV27 to TRBJ1-1; TRBD1 aligns across 9 bases. The clonotype comes from a human donor in good health. Some libraries in this study had Jurkat cell RNA spiked in. Here the CDR3 reads CASRTGQGIDEAFF. For the CDR3, the DNA is TGTGCCAGCAGAACAGGACAGGGGATCGATGAAGCTTTCTTT.